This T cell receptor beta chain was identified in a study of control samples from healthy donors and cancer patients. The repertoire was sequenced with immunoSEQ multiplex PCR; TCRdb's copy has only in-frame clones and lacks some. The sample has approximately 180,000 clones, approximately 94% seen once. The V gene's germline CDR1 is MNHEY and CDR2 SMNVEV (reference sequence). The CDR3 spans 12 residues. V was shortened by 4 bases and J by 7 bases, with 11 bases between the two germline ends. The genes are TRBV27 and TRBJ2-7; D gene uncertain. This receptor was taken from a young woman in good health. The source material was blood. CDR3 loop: CASSSYKWEQYF. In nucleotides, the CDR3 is TGTGCCAGCAGTTCCTACAAGTGGGAGCAGTACTTC.